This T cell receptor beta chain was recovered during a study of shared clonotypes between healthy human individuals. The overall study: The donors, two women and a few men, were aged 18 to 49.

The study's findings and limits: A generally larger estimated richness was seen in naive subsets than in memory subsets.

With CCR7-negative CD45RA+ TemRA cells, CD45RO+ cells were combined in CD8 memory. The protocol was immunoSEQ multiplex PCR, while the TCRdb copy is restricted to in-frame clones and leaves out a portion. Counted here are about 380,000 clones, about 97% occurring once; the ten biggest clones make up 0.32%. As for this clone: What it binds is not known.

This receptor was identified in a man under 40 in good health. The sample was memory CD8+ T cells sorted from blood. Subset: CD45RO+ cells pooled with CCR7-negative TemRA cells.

The CDR3 is CASSPEQTVSGNTIYF. CDR3 bases: TGCGCCAGCAGCCCTGAACAAACAGTCTCTGGAAACACCATATATTTT. This rearrangement joins TRBV4-1 to TRBJ1-3; D is undetermined. Germline loops: CDR1 MGHRA, CDR2 YSYEKL. The CDR3 extends over 16 amino acids. The V end was cut by 4 bases, the J end by 0 bases, with 13 bases between.